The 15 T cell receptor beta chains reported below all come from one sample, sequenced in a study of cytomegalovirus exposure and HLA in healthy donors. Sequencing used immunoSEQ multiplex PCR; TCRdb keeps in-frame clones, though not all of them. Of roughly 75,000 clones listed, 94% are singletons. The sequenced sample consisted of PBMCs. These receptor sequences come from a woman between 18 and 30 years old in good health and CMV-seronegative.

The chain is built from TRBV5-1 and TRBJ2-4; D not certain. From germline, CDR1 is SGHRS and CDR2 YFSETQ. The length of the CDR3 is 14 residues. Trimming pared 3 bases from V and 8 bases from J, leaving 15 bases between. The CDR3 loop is CASSSGSPVDIQYF. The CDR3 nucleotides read TGCGCCAGCAGCTCCGGGTCCCCCGTCGACATTCAGTACTTC. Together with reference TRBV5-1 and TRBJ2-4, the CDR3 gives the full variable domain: KAGVTQTPRYLIKTRGQQVTLSCSPISGHRSVSWYQQTPGQGLQFLFEYFSETQRNKGNFPGRFSGRQFSNSRSEMNVSTLELGDSALYLCASSSGSPVDIQYFGAGTRLSVL.

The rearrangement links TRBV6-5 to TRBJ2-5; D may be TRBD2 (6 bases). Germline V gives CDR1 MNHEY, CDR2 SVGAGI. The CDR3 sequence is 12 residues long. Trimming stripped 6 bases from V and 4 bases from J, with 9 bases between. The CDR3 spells CASRTGGETQYF. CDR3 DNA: TGTGCCAGCAGGACCGGGGGAGAGACCCAGTACTTC.

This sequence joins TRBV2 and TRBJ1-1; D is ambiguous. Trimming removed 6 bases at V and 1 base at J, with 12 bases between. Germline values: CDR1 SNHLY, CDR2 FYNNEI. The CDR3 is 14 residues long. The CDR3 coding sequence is TGTGCCAGCAGGCTACCAACGAGGAACACTGAAGCTTTCTTT. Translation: CASRLPTRNTEAFF.

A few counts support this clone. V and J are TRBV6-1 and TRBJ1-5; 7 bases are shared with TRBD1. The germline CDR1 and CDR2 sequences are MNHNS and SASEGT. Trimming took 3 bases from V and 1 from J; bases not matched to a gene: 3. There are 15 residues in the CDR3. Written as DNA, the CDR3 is TGTGCCAGCAGTGAGATGGGACAGAGCAATCAGCCCCAGCATTTT. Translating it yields CASSEMGQSNQPQHF.

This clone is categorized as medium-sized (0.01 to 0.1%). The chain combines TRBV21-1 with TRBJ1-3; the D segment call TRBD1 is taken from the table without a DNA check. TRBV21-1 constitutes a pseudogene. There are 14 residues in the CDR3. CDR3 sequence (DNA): TGTGCCAGCCCCGGGACACAATTAGGAAACACCATATATTTT. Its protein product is CASPGTQLGNTIYF.

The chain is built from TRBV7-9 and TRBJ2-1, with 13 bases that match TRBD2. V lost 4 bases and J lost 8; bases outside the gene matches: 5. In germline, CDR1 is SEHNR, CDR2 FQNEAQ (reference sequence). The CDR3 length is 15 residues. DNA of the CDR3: TGTGCCAGCAGCTCCGGGACTAGCGGGACGGATGAGCAGTTCTTC. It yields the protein CASSSGTSGTDEQFF.

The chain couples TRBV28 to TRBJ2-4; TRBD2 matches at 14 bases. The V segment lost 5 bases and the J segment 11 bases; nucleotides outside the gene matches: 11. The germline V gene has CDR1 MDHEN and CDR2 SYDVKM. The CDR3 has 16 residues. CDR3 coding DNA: TGTGCCAGCAGTCGGCTGACTAGCGGGAGGGCCGTTGTTCAGTACTTC. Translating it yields CASSRLTSGRAVVQYF.

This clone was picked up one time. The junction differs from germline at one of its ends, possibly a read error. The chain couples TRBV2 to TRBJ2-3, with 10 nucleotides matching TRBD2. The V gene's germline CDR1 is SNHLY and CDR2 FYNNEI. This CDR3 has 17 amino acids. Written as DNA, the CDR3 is TGTGCCAGCAGGGAAGGGCGTCTAGCGGGAGACACAGATACGCAGTATTTT. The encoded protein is CASREGRLAGDTDTQYF.

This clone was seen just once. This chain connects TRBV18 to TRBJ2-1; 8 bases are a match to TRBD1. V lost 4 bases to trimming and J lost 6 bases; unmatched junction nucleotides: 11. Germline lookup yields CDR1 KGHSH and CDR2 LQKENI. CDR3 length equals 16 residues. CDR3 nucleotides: TGTGCCAGCTCACGCCTGGACAGGGCGACAGTCAATGAGCAGTTCTTC. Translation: CASSRLDRATVNEQFF.

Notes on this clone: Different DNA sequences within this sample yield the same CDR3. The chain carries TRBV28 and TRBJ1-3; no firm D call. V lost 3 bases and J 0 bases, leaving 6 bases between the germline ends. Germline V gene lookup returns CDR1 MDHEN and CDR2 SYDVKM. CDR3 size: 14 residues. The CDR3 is CASSFSLSGNTIYF. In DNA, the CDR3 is TGTGCCAGCAGTTTCAGTCTCTCTGGAAACACCATATATTTT.

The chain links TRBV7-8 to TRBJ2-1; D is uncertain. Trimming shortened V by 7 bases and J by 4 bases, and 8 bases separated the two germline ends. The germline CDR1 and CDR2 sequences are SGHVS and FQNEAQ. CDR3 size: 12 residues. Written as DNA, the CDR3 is TGTGCCAGCACCCACAGATACAATGAGCAGTTCTTC. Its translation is CASTHRYNEQFF.

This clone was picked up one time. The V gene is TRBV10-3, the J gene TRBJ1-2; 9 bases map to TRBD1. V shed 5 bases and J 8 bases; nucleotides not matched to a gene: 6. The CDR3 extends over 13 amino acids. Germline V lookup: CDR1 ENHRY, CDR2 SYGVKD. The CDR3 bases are TGTGCCATCAGTCGGGACAGGGTTGGCGGCTACACCTTC. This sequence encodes CAISRDRVGGYTF.

CDR3 nucleotides: TGTGCCAGCGGGGGGGGTCAGCCCCAGCATTTT. Its translation is CASGGGQPQHF. J is TRBJ1-5 and V is TRBV7-2; possibly TRBD1 for D (5 bases). The germline CDR1 and CDR2 sequences are SGHTA and FQGNSA. The CDR3 has 11 amino acids. Trimming took 8 bases from V and 6 from J, leaving 8 bases between them.

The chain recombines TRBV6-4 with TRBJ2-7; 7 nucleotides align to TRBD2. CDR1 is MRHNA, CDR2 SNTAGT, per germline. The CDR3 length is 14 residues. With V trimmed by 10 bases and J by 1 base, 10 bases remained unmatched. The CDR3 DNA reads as TGTGCCACAGCCCGGAGCGGGGATTCCTACGAGCAGTACTTC. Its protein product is CATARSGDSYEQYF.

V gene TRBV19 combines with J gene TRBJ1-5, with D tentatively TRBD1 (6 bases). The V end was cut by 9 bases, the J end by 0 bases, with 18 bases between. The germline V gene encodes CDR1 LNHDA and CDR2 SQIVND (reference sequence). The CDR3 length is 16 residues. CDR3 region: CASQDRGSNSNQPQHF. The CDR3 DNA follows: TGTGCCAGCCAGGACAGAGGGAGTAATAGCAATCAGCCCCAGCATTTT. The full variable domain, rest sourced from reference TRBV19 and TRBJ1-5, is DGGITQSPKYLFRKEGQNVTLSCEQNLNHDAMYWYRQDPGQGLRLIYYSQIVNDFQKGDIAEGYSVSREKKESFPLTVTSAQKNPTAFYLCASQDRGSNSNQPQHFGDGTRLSIL.